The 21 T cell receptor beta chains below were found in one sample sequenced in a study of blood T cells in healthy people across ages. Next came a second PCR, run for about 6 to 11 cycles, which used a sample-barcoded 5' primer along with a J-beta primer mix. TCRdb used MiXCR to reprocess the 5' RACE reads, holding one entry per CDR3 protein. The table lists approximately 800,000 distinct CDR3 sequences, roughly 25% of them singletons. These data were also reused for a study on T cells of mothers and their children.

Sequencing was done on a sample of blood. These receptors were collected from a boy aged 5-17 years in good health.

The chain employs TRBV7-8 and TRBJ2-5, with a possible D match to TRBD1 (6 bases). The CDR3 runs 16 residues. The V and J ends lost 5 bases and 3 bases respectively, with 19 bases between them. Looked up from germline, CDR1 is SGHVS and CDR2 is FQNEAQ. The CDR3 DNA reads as TGTGCCAGCAGCCCCTTACCCGCAGGGGCGAAAGAGACCCAGTACTTC. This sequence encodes CASSPLPAGAKETQYF. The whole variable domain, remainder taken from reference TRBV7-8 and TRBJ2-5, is GAGVSQSPRYKVAKRGQDVALRCDPISGHVSLFWYQQALGQGPEFLTYFQNEAQLDKSGLPSDRFFAERPEGSVSTLKIQRTQQEDSAVYLCASSPLPAGAKETQYFGPGTRLLVL.

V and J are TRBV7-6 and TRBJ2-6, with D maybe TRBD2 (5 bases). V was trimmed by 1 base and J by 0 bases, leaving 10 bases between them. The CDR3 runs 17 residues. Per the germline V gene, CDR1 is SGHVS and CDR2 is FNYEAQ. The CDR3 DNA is TGTGCCAGCAGCTTAGAACCCGGAGGCTCTGGGGCCAACGTCCTGACTTTC. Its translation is CASSLEPGGSGANVLTF.

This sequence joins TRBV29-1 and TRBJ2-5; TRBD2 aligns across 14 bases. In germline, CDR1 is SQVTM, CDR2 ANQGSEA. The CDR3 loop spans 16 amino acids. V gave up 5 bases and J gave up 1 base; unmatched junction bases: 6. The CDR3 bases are TGCAGCGTTCGGGGACTAGCGGGAGCCCTCCAAGAGACCCAGTACTTC. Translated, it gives CSVRGLAGALQETQYF.

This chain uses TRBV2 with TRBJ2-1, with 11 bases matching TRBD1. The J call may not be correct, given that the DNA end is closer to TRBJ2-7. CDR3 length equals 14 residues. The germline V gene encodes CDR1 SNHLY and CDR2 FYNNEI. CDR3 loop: CASSPGQGVLEQYF. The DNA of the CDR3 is TGTGCCAGCAGTCCGGGACAGGGGGTATTGGAGCAGTACTTC.

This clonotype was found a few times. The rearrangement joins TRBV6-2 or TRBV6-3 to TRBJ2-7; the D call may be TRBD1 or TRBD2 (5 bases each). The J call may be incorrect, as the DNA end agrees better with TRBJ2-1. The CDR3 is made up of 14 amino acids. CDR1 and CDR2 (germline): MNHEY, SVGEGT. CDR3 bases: TGTGCCAGCAGCCGGGACGGCCCTTCCAATGAGCAGTTCTTC. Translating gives CASSRDGPSNEQFF.

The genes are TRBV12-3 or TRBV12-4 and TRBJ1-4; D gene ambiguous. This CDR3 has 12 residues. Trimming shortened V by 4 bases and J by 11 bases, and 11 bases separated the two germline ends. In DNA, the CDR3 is TGTGCCAGCAGTTCGTCGGATGGGAAACTGTTTTTT. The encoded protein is CASSSSDGKLFF.

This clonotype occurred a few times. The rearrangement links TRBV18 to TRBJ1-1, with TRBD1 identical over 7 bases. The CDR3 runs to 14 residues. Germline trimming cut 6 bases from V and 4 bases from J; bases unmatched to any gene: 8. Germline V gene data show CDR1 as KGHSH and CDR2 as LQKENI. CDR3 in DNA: TGTGCCAGCTCCACCCATCCAGGGGGCACTGAAGCTTTCTTT. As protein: CASSTHPGGTEAFF.

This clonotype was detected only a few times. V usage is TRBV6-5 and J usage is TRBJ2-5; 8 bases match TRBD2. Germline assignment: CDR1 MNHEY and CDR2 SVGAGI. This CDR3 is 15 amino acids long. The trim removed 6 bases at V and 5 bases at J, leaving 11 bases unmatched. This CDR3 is CASSPGLVTGETQYF. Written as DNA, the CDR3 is TGTGCCAGCAGCCCGGGACTAGTAACCGGGGAGACCCAGTACTTC.

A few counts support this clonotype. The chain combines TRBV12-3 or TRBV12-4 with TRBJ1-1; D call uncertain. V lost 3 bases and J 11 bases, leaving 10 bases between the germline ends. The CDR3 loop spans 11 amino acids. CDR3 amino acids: CASSFDIMAFF. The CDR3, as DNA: TGTGCCAGCAGTTTTGATATCATGGCTTTCTTT.

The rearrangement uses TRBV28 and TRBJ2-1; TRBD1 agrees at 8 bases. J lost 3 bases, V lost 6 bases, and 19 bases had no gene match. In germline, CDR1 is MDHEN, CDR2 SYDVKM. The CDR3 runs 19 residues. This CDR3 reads CASSSDRDLLTQNYNEQFF. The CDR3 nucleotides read TGTGCCAGCAGCTCGGACAGGGACCTATTAACCCAAAACTACAATGAGCAGTTCTTC. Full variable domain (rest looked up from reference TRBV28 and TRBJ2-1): DVKVTQSSRYLVKRTGEKVFLECVQDMDHENMFWYRQDPGLGLRLIYFSYDVKMKEKGDIPEGYSVSREKKERFSLILESASTNQTSMYLCASSSDRDLLTQNYNEQFFGPGTRLTVL.

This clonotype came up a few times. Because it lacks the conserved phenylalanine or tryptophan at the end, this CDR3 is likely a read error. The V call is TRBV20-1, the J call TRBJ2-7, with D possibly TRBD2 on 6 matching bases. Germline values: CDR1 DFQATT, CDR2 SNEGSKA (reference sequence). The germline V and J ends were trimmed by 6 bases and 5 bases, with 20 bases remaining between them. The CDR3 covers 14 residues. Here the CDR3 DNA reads TGCAGTGCGTCCCCGGGGAGGAGCTCGAACGAGCAGTACCTC. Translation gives CSASPGRSSNEQYL.

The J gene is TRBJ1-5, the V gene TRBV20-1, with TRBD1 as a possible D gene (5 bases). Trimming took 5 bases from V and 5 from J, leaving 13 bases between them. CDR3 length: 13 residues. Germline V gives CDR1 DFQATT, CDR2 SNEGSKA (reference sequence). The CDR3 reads CSAGADSYQPQHF. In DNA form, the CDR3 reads TGCAGTGCTGGGGCCGACAGCTATCAGCCCCAGCATTTT.

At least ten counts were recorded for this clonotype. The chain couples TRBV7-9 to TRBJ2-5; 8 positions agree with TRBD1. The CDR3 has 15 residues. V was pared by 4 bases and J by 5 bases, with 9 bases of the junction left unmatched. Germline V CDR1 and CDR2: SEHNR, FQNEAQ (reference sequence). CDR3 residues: CASSYPTGASETQYF. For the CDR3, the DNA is TGTGCCAGCAGCTACCCGACAGGGGCATCGGAGACCCAGTACTTC.

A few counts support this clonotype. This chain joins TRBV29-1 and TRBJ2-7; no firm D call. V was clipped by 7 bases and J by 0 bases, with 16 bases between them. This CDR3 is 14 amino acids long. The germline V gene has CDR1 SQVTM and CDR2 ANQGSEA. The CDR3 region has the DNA TGCAGCGCGAAACGTAAGCTTAGCTCCTACGAGCAGTACTTC. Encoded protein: CSAKRKLSSYEQYF.

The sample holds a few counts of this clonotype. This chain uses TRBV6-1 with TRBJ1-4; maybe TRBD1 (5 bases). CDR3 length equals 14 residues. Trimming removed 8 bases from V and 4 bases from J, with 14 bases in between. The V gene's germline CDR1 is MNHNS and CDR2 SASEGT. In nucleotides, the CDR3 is TGTGCCAGCTCTATCGGGGGGATTAATGAAAAACTGTTTTTT. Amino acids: CASSIGGINEKLFF.

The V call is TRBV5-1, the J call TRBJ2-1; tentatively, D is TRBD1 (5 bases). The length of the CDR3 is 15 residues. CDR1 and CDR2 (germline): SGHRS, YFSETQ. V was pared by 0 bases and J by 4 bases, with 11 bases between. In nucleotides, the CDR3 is TGCGCCAGCAGCTTGGTCAGGGATCAGTACAATGAGCAGTTCTTC. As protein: CASSLVRDQYNEQFF.

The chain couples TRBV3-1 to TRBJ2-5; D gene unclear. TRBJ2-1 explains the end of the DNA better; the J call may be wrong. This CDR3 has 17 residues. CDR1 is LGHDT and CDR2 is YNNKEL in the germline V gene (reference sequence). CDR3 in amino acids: CASSQDLWSQNDNEQFF. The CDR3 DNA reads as TGTGCCAGCAGCCAAGATCTTTGGTCCCAGAATGATAATGAGCAGTTCTTC.

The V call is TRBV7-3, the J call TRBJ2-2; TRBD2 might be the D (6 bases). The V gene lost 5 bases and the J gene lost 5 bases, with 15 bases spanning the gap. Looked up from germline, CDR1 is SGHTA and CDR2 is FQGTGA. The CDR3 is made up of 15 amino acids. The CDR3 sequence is CASSPTGGATGELFF. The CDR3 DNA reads TGTGCCAGCAGCCCCACCGGGGGAGCTACCGGGGAGCTGTTTTTT. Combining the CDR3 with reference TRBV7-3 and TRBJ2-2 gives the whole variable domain GAGVSQTPSNKVTEKGKYVELRCDPISGHTALYWYRQSLGQGPEFLIYFQGTGAADDSGLPNDRFFAVRPEGSVSTLKIQRTERGDSAVYLCASSPTGGATGELFFGEGSRLTVL.

The CDR3 protein is CASSQPDRGLRGEQYF. In nucleotides, the CDR3 is TGCGCCAGCAGCCAACCAGACAGGGGTTTACGCGGCGAGCAGTACTTC. The rearrangement joins TRBV4-1 to TRBJ2-5; 8 nucleotides agree with TRBD1. The DNA end is more similar to TRBJ2-7, so the J call may be wrong. The V gene's germline CDR1 is MGHRA and CDR2 YSYEKL. The CDR3 has 16 residues.

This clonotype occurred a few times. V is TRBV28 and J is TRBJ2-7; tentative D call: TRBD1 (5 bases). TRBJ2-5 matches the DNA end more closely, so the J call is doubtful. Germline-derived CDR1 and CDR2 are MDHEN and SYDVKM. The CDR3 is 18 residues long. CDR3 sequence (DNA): TGTGCCAGCAATCTAGGATGGCAGGGAATTGATTTCGTGGAGACCCAGTACTTC. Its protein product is CASNLGWQGIDFVETQYF.

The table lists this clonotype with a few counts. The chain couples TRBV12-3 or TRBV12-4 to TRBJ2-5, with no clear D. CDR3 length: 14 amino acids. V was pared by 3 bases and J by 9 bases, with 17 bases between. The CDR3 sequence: CASSFLSDGVSQYF. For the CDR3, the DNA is TGTGCCAGCAGTTTCCTCTCGGACGGCGTATCCCAGTACTTC.